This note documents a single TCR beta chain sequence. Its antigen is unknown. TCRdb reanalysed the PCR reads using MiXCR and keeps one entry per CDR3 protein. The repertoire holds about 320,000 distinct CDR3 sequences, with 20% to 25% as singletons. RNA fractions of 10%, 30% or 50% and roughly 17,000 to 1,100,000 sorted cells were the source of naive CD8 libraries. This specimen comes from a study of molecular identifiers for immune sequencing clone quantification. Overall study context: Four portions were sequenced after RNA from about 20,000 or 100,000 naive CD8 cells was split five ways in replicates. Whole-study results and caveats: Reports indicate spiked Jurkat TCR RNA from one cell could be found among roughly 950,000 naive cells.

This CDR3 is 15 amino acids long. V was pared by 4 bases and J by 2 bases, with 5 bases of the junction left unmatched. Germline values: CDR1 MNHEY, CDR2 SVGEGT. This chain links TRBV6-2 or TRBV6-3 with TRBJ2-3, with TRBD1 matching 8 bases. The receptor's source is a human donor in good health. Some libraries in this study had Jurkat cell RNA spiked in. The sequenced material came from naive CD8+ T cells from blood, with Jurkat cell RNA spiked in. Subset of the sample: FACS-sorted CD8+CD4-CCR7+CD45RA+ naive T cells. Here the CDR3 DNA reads TGTGCCAGCAGTTCCCGGGACAGGATCACAGATACGCAGTATTTT. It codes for CASSSRDRITDTQYF.